This T cell receptor beta chain was retrieved from a study of blood T cell repertoires in COVID-19. Study in general: Samples came from the United States, Italy and Spain, spanning acute and convalescent COVID-19.

Exposed volunteers were people who met a COVID-19 case within 2 weeks before study entry. This CDR3 is built from 14 residues. The ends were cut back, 2 bases at V and 1 base at J, with 7 bases in the middle. CDR1 and CDR2 (germline): MNHEY, SVGEGT. Sequenced by immunoSEQ multiplex PCR; TCRdb stores in-frame clones only, minus some. The sample includes about 140,000 clones, 75% to 90% seen only once; the top ten take roughly 5%. The receptor was derived from a man in his sixties or seventies who had been exposed to COVID-19. The specimen was PBMCs or T cells enriched from blood (not recorded which). The chain carries TRBV6-2 or TRBV6-3 and TRBJ2-3; D may be TRBD2 (6 bases). In DNA, the CDR3 is TGTGCCAGCAGTTACCCGGGAGGCACAGATACGCAGTATTTT. Residues: CASSYPGGTDTQYF.